The 25 T cell receptor beta chains below were found in one sample sequenced in a study of cytomegalovirus exposure and HLA in healthy donors. Use of 60 Vbeta and 13 Jbeta primers characterized the PCR. Method: immunoSEQ multiplex PCR; TCRdb's copy keeps in-frame clones and lacks some. The sample holds tens of thousands of clones, under 80% seen once. Sequencing was performed on PBMCs. The receptors shown here come from a woman aged 45-59 years in good health and CMV-seropositive.

V usage is TRBV4-1 and J usage is TRBJ1-1, with a possible D match to TRBD1 (6 bases). With 6 bases removed from V and 8 bases from J, the gap between germline ends came to 10 bases. The CDR3 loop spans 11 amino acids. Per germline, CDR1 MGHRA and CDR2 YSYEKL. CDR3 protein: CASRETGEAFF. The CDR3 DNA reads as TGCGCCAGCAGGGAAACAGGGGAAGCTTTCTTT.

In nucleotides, the CDR3 is TGTGCCATCAGTGAGTCGGACTACACAGATACGCAGTATTTT. Translating gives CAISESDYTDTQYF. This sequence joins TRBV10-3 and TRBJ2-3, with D possibly being TRBD2 (6 bases). V shed 0 bases and J shed 2 bases, with 6 bases lying between them. Germline loops: CDR1 ENHRY, CDR2 SYGVKD. This CDR3 is 14 amino acids long.

Only a few counts were recorded for this clone. The V and J genes are TRBV27 and TRBJ1-1, with D tentatively TRBD1 (5 bases). Germline V CDR1 and CDR2: MNHEY, SMNVEV (reference sequence). CDR3 length: 13 residues. V lost 10 bases, J lost 4 bases, and 16 bases lay in between. The CDR3: CATLRGFGTEAFF. The CDR3, as DNA: TGTGCCACCCTAAGGGGTTTTGGCACTGAAGCTTTCTTT.

The J gene is TRBJ2-1, the V gene TRBV15; possibly TRBD1 for D (6 bases). With 9 bases removed from V and 4 bases from J, the gap between germline ends came to 16 bases. CDR1 LNHNV and CDR2 YYDKDF come from the germline V gene (reference sequence). This CDR3 has 14 residues. The CDR3 coding sequence is TGTGCCACGAGTCAGGGGCTGGTATACAATGAGCAGTTCTTC. It translates to CATSQGLVYNEQFF.

This clone was recorded a few times. The genes are TRBV7-9 and TRBJ1-5; 10 nucleotides agree with TRBD1. This CDR3 spans 17 amino acids. After removal of 4 bases from V and 2 bases from J, the junction contained 8 bases not matched to a gene. In germline, CDR1 is SEHNR, CDR2 FQNEAQ (reference sequence). The CDR3 reads CASSSGQGTTGNQPQHF. The DNA for the CDR3 is TGTGCCAGCAGCTCGGGACAGGGGACTACGGGCAATCAGCCCCAGCATTTT.

This chain links TRBV5-5 with TRBJ2-3, with D possibly TRBD1 on 5 matching bases. V was cut by 2 bases and J by 0 bases, with 13 bases left in between. CDR1 and CDR2 from the germline V gene are SGHKS and YYEKEE (reference sequence). The CDR3 is made up of 16 amino acids. In nucleotides, the CDR3 is TGTGCCAGCAGCTTCCGGACATTGCCTAGCACAGATACGCAGTATTTT. This encodes CASSFRTLPSTDTQYF.

This CDR3 is CASSYGRDRAYNEQFF. CDR3 DNA sequence: TGTGCCAGCAGTTACGGAAGGGACAGAGCCTACAATGAGCAGTTCTTC. This chain links TRBV6-6 with TRBJ2-1; 7 bases line up with TRBD1. V dropped 2 bases and J dropped 2; count of bases not matched to a gene: 6. The CDR3 runs to 16 residues. CDR1 and CDR2 (germline): MNHNY, SVGAGI (reference sequence).

V usage is TRBV7-8 and J usage is TRBJ2-2; weak D call: TRBD2 (5 bases). The V gene lost 2 bases and the J gene lost 4 bases, with 11 bases spanning the gap. The CDR3 is 15 residues long. Germline V lookup: CDR1 SGHVS, CDR2 FQNEAQ. CDR3 DNA sequence: TGTGCCAGCAGCTTACGAGGGATGGGCACCGGGGAGCTGTTTTTT. Translation gives CASSLRGMGTGELFF.

The chain carries TRBV7-3 and TRBJ2-1; 7 bases match TRBD2. The CDR3 spans 12 residues. Germline CDR1 is SGHTA and CDR2 is FQGTGA. Trimming at V came to 8 bases and at J to 6 bases, leaving 4 bases not matched to a gene. The CDR3 loop is CASHRGVNEQFF. The CDR3, as DNA: TGTGCCAGCCACCGGGGGGTCAATGAGCAGTTCTTC. The full variable domain, its missing parts supplied by reference TRBV7-3 and TRBJ2-1, is GAGVSQTPSNKVTEKGKYVELRCDPISGHTALYWYRQSLGQGPEFLIYFQGTGAADDSGLPNDRFFAVRPEGSVSTLKIQRTERGDSAVYLCASHRGVNEQFFGPGTRLTVL.

The chain recombines TRBV5-4 with TRBJ2-1; tentatively, D is TRBD1 (6 bases). Trimming left V 4 bases short and J 7 bases short, with 18 bases between. The length of the CDR3 is 15 residues. CDR1 is SGHNT, CDR2 YYREEE, per germline (reference sequence). CDR3 sequence: CASSKYTGQDNEQFF. In DNA, the CDR3 is TGTGCCAGCAGCAAATACACAGGGCAAGATAATGAGCAGTTCTTC. Based on the CDR3 plus reference TRBV5-4 and TRBJ2-1, the full variable domain is ETGVTQSPTHLIKTRGQQVTLRCSSQSGHNTVSWYQQALGQGPQFIFQYYREEENGRGNFPPRFSGLQFPNYSSELNVNALELDDSALYLCASSKYTGQDNEQFFGPGTRLTVL.

The CDR3 here is CASSEQFIDQPQHF. In DNA, the CDR3 is TGTGCCAGCAGTGAACAGTTCATCGATCAGCCCCAGCATTTT. This rearrangement joins TRBV6-4 to TRBJ1-5, with D uncertain. CDR1 and CDR2 from the germline V gene are MRHNA and SNTAGT. V was trimmed by 3 bases and J by 5 bases, leaving 11 bases between them. The CDR3 has 14 amino acids.

The chain couples TRBV28 to TRBJ2-2; D is possibly TRBD1 (6 bases). This CDR3 has 13 residues. Germline CDR1 and CDR2: MDHEN and SYDVKM. The V end lost 5 bases, the J end lost 7 bases, and 11 bases lay between the germline ends. The DNA for the CDR3 is TGTGCCAGCAGTACAGGGTTTGTCGGGGAGCTGTTTTTT. It encodes CASSTGFVGELFF.

There are a few counts of this clone. The chain employs TRBV4-1 and TRBJ2-2, with D possibly being TRBD1 (5 bases). Trimming stripped 0 bases from V and 7 bases from J, with 15 bases between. Germline CDR1 MGHRA, CDR2 YSYEKL. The CDR3 is made up of 16 amino acids. Here the CDR3 reads CASSQEGADSGGELFF. The DNA of the CDR3 is TGCGCCAGCAGCCAAGAAGGGGCAGATTCAGGCGGGGAGCTGTTTTTT.

As concerns this clone: This sample includes further DNA sequences coding for the same CDR3. V is TRBV6-4 and J is TRBJ2-3, with 10 bases matching TRBD2. CDR3 size: 16 residues. After removal of 0 bases from V and 3 bases from J, the junction contained 3 bases not matched to a gene. CDR1 and CDR2 (germline): MRHNA, SNTAGT. CDR3 nucleotide sequence: TGTGCCAGCAGTGACTCAAGCGGGGGGGCTACAGATACGCAGTATTTT. Translation: CASSDSSGGATDTQYF.

The chain joins TRBV9 to TRBJ2-1; 7 positions agree with TRBD1. Trimming cost V 4 bases and J 8 bases; bases outside gene matches: 9. The CDR3 has 14 amino acids. CDR1 and CDR2 from the germline V gene are SGDLS and YYNGEE. CDR3 in DNA: TGTGCCAGCAGCAGGCAGGGGGTGTTCGATGAGCAGTTCTTC. Amino acid sequence: CASSRQGVFDEQFF.

The rearrangement links TRBV18 to TRBJ2-1; possibly TRBD2 for D (6 bases). Germline V gene lookup returns CDR1 KGHSH and CDR2 LQKENI. Trimming took off 1 base at V and 9 bases at J, with 13 bases between the two ends. CDR3 length equals 14 residues. CDR3 sequence reads: CASSPLAEVGEQFF. DNA of the CDR3: TGTGCCAGCTCACCACTAGCGGAAGTGGGTGAGCAGTTCTTC.

In its sample, this clone was seen once. The J gene is TRBJ1-2, the V gene TRBV5-4; TRBD1 matches 7 bases. The length of the CDR3 is 17 residues. The germline V gene encodes CDR1 SGHNT and CDR2 YYREEE (reference sequence). J gave up 3 bases and V 4 bases, and 15 bases lay outside the gene matches. The CDR3 coding sequence is TGTGCCAGCAGCCTGGAGGGGGCGAGGGGGAAAGACTATGGCTACACCTTC. Translating gives CASSLEGARGKDYGYTF.

The chain carries TRBV4-1 and TRBJ2-1, with TRBD1 matching over 10 bases. The CDR3 is 17 amino acids. The V segment lost 4 bases and the J segment 0 bases; nucleotides outside the gene matches: 6. CDR1 is MGHRA and CDR2 is YSYEKL in the germline V gene. The CDR3 sequence is CASSRKRTGGSYNEQFF. CDR3 sequence (DNA): TGCGCCAGCAGCCGGAAAAGGACAGGGGGCTCCTACAATGAGCAGTTCTTC.

The rearrangement uses TRBV7-9 and TRBJ2-5; D might be TRBD1 (5 bases). The V gene lost 4 bases and the J gene lost 2 bases, with 14 bases spanning the gap. CDR1 and CDR2 from the germline V gene are SEHNR and FQNEAQ (reference sequence). There are 15 residues in the CDR3. In nucleotides, the CDR3 is TGTGCCAGCAGCTCCGCCGTCACAGGTCAAGAGACCCAGTACTTC. Its translation is CASSSAVTGQETQYF. The entire variable domain, with the rest obtained from reference TRBV7-9 and TRBJ2-5, is as follows: DTGVSQNPRHKITKRGQNVTFRCDPISEHNRLYWYRQTLGQGPEFLTYFQNEAQLEKSRLLSDRFSAERPKGSFSTLEIQRTEQGDSAMYLCASSSAVTGQETQYFGPGTRLLVL.

The J gene is TRBJ1-5, the V gene TRBV30, with D possibly being TRBD1 (5 bases). CDR1 GTSNPN and CDR2 SVGIG come from the germline V gene (reference sequence). The CDR3 is made up of 15 amino acids. Trimming pared 0 bases from V and 3 bases from J, leaving 12 bases between. CDR3 region: CAWSVDRPYNQPQHF. The DNA of the CDR3 is TGTGCCTGGAGTGTAGACAGACCCTACAATCAGCCCCAGCATTTT.

The genes are TRBV27 and TRBJ2-1; 10 bases agree with TRBD1. This CDR3 region has 15 residues. In germline, CDR1 is MNHEY, CDR2 SMNVEV (reference sequence). V shed 7 bases and J 4 bases; nucleotides not matched to a gene: 7. CDR3 region: CASTRQGAFYNEQFF. The CDR3 DNA follows: TGTGCCAGCACCAGACAGGGGGCTTTTTACAATGAGCAGTTCTTC.

The chain uses TRBV6-1 and TRBJ2-3; TRBD2 matches at 11 bases. CDR1 and CDR2 from the germline V gene are MNHNS and SASEGT. The CDR3 spans 17 residues. The J segment lost 1 base and the V segment lost 3 bases, leaving 6 bases of the junction unmatched. The CDR3 protein is CASSESLAGGRTDTQYF. DNA of the CDR3: TGTGCCAGCAGTGAGTCTCTAGCGGGGGGACGCACAGATACGCAGTATTTT.

This chain joins TRBV15 and TRBJ2-3; possibly TRBD1 for D (6 bases). The CDR3 runs 17 residues. Germline V CDR1 and CDR2: LNHNV, YYDKDF (reference sequence). Trimming removed 3 bases at V and 7 bases at J, with 23 bases between. The CDR3 DNA sequence: TGTGCCACCAGCAGCCCGAGGGCAGGGGATTCGATAAATACGCAGTATTTT. This gives the protein CATSSPRAGDSINTQYF.

V gene TRBV7-9 combines with J gene TRBJ1-4; possibly TRBD1 for D (5 bases). Looked up from germline, CDR1 is SEHNR and CDR2 is FQNEAQ (reference sequence). Trimming removed 2 bases from V and 8 bases from J, with 9 bases in between. This CDR3 spans 13 amino acids. CDR3 in amino acids: CASSLPGLEKLFF. The CDR3 nucleotides read TGTGCCAGCAGCTTACCAGGGCTCGAAAAACTGTTTTTT.

The chain uses TRBV9 and TRBJ1-6, with D unclear. Trimming pared 10 bases from V and 8 bases from J, leaving 16 bases between. The CDR3 totals 13 residues. From germline, CDR1 is SGDLS and CDR2 YYNGEE. The CDR3 spells CASGSLSDSPLHF. Written as DNA, the CDR3 is TGTGCCTCAGGCTCCCTGAGTGATTCACCCCTCCACTTT.